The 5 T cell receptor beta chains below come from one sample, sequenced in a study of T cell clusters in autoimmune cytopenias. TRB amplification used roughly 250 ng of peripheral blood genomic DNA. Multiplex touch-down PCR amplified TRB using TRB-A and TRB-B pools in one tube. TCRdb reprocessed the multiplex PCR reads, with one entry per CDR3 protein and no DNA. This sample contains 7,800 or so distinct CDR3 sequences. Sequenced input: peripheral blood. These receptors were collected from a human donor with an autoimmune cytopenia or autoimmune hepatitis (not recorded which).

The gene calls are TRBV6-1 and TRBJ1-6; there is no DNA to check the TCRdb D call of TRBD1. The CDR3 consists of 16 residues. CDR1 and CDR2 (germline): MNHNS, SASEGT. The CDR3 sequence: CASSVRTGAYNSPLHF.

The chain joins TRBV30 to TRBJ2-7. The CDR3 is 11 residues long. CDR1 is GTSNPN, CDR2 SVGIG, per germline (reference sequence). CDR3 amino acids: CAWSSLDEQYF.

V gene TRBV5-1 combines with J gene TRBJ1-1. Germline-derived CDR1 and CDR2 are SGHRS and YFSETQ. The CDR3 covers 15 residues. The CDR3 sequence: CASSLEETMNTEAFF. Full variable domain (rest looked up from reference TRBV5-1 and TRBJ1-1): KAGVTQTPRYLIKTRGQQVTLSCSPISGHRSVSWYQQTPGQGLQFLFEYFSETQRNKGNFPGRFSGRQFSNSRSEMNVSTLELGDSALYLCASSLEETMNTEAFFGQGTRLTVV.

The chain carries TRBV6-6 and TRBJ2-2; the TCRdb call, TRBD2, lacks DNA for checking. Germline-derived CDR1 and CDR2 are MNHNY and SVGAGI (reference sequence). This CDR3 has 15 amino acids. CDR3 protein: CASSRAGANTGELFF.

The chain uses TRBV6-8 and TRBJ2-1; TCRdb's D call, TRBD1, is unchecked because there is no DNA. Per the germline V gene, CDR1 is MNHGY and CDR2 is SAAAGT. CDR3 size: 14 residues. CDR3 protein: CASSPWDRDDEQFF.